These 32 T cell receptor beta chains originate from one sample sequenced in a study of blood T cell repertoires in COVID-19. TCRdb keeps only in-frame clones here, not all; method: immunoSEQ multiplex PCR. The table records under 450,000 clones, 90% to 95% of them present only once. The sequencing input was PBMCs or T cells enriched from blood (not recorded which). The origin of the receptors is a woman in her thirties or forties who had been exposed to COVID-19.

The chain joins TRBV7-9 to TRBJ1-5; TRBD1 matches at 9 bases. CDR1 and CDR2 from the germline V gene are SEHNR and FQNEAQ (reference sequence). Losses at the gene ends were 1 base for V and 6 bases for J; bases not matched to a gene: 7. The length of the CDR3 is 16 residues. The CDR3 DNA reads TGTGCCAGCAGCTTAGAGGTGGGACAGGGTGCTCAGCCCCAGCATTTT. It specifies CASSLEVGQGAQPQHF. Complete variable domain (other parts from reference TRBV7-9 and TRBJ1-5): DTGVSQNPRHKITKRGQNVTFRCDPISEHNRLYWYRQTLGQGPEFLTYFQNEAQLEKSRLLSDRFSAERPKGSFSTLEIQRTEQGDSAMYLCASSLEVGQGAQPQHFGDGTRLSIL.

The rearrangement links TRBV25-1 to TRBJ1-2; possibly TRBD1 for D (6 bases). Germline CDR1 MGHDK, CDR2 SYGVNS. There are 13 residues in the CDR3. Trimming shortened V by 5 bases and J by 6 bases, and 13 bases separated the two germline ends. The CDR3 reads CASSFGQGNGYTF. The CDR3 DNA is TGTGCCAGCAGTTTCGGGCAGGGGAATGGCTACACCTTC.

The chain joins TRBV7-3 to TRBJ1-2; D remains unclear. The CDR3 spans 13 residues. Looked up from germline, CDR1 is SGHTA and CDR2 is FQGTGA. V was pared by 4 bases and J by 10 bases, with 16 bases between. CDR3 DNA: TGTGCCAGCAGCTCCGGGAGTCTAGGTGTCTACACCTTC. This codes for CASSSGSLGVYTF.

V and J are TRBV7-8 and TRBJ2-2, with a possible D match to TRBD1 (6 bases). Germline-derived CDR1 and CDR2 are SGHVS and FQNEAQ. The CDR3 is 15 residues long. V was cut by 4 bases and J by 1 base, with 10 bases left in between. CDR3 coding DNA: TGTGCCAGCAGCTCCGGGACAATGAACACCGGGGAGCTGTTTTTT. As protein: CASSSGTMNTGELFF. The complete variable domain, with remaining parts taken from reference TRBV7-8 and TRBJ2-2, reads GAGVSQSPRYKVAKRGQDVALRCDPISGHVSLFWYQQALGQGPEFLTYFQNEAQLDKSGLPSDRFFAERPEGSVSTLKIQRTQQEDSAVYLCASSSGTMNTGELFFGEGSRLTVL.

This chain links TRBV14 with TRBJ1-3; D perhaps matches TRBD1 (5 bases). Germline V gene data show CDR1 as SGHDN and CDR2 as FVKESK. The V end was cut by 4 bases, the J end by 2 bases, with 15 bases between. The CDR3 totals 16 residues. As DNA, the CDR3 is TGTGCCAGCAGCCCCCAGGTTCGGGGGGCTGGAAACACCATATATTTT. Translated, it gives CASSPQVRGAGNTIYF.

The chain uses TRBV7-9 and TRBJ2-1; D is perhaps TRBD1 (5 bases). The CDR3 is made up of 12 amino acids. The germline V and J ends were trimmed by 5 bases and 10 bases, with 12 bases remaining between them. CDR1 and CDR2 from the germline V gene are SEHNR and FQNEAQ (reference sequence). CDR3 coding DNA: TGTGCCAGCAGCCCCACAGGAGAAGAGCAGTTCTTC. It codes for CASSPTGEEQFF.

The chain uses TRBV28 and TRBJ1-2; unclear D gene. Between the trimmed V and J ends, which lost 2 bases and 4 bases, there was a span of 11 bases. This CDR3 contains 14 residues. CDR1 MDHEN and CDR2 SYDVKM come from the germline V gene. The CDR3 DNA reads as TGTGCCAGCAGTTTAAGCTTAGGGAGCTATGGCTACACCTTC. Translating gives CASSLSLGSYGYTF.

V and J are TRBV3-1 (or the pseudogene TRBV3-2) and TRBJ2-1; the match to TRBD2 covers 9 bases. V lost 2 bases and J lost 3; bases outside the gene matches: 11. The CDR3 consists of 18 residues. Germline V gives CDR1 LGHDT, CDR2 YNNKEL (reference sequence). The CDR3 bases are TGTGCCAGCAGCCAATACCCGACTAGCGGTGATTACTACAATGAGCAGTTCTTC. As protein: CASSQYPTSGDYYNEQFF.

The V gene is TRBV7-9, the J gene TRBJ2-2; D is unresolved. Germline V gene lookup returns CDR1 SEHNR and CDR2 FQNEAQ (reference sequence). The CDR3 covers 16 residues. V lost 1 base and J 1 base, leaving 10 bases between the germline ends. CDR3 in DNA: TGTGCCAGCAGCTTAGTCGCGAGAGGGAACACCGGGGAGCTGTTTTTT. The encoded protein is CASSLVARGNTGELFF.

This chain links TRBV27 with TRBJ2-1; D gene uncertain. V was clipped by 0 bases and J by 6 bases, with 6 bases between them. Germline V gene data show CDR1 as MNHEY and CDR2 as SMNVEV (reference sequence). The CDR3 spans 13 residues. CDR3 coding DNA: TGTGCCAGCAGTTTATCGAAACTCAATGAGCAGTTCTTC. Its protein is CASSLSKLNEQFF.

The DNA for the CDR3 is TGTGCCAGCAGCTCGTTGGACAGAGCTTTCTTT. Translated, it gives CASSSLDRAFF. This rearrangement joins TRBV12-3 or TRBV12-4 to TRBJ1-1; a possible D gene is TRBD1 (6 bases). Trimming took off 6 bases at V and 10 bases at J, with 12 bases between the two ends. The CDR3 runs to 11 residues.

The J gene is TRBJ1-1, the V gene TRBV12-3 or TRBV12-4; D may be TRBD1 (5 bases). The CDR3 length is 12 residues. Deletions cut 8 bases from V and 8 bases from J, with 15 bases between. Here the CDR3 DNA reads TGTGCCAGCCGAACGCGGGGGTTCGAAGCTTTCTTT. Its translation: CASRTRGFEAFF.

The rearrangement uses TRBV5-5 and TRBJ1-6, with no clear D. Germline V gene lookup returns CDR1 SGHKS and CDR2 YYEKEE (reference sequence). Trimming removed 4 bases at V and 14 bases at J, with 13 bases between. This CDR3 is 12 amino acids long. The CDR3 coding sequence is TGTGCCAGCAGCGATGAAATCACAACCCTCCACTTT. Amino acid sequence: CASSDEITTLHF.

The V and J genes are TRBV7-8 and TRBJ1-6; TRBD1 agrees at 7 bases. In germline, CDR1 is SGHVS, CDR2 FQNEAQ. This CDR3 is 17 amino acids long. V gave up 6 bases and J gave up 1 base; unmatched junction bases: 9. CDR3 loop: CASRKRQGGSYNSPLHF. The CDR3, as DNA: TGTGCCAGCAGGAAAAGACAGGGAGGATCCTATAATTCACCCCTCCACTTT.

This clone was recorded only once. The genes are TRBV19 and TRBJ1-2, with a possible D match to TRBD1 (5 bases). V was clipped by 6 bases and J by 4 bases, with 6 bases between them. Germline V gives CDR1 LNHDA, CDR2 SQIVND (reference sequence). This CDR3 has 11 amino acids. The CDR3 sequence is CASRQAYGYTF. In nucleotides, the CDR3 is TGTGCCAGTAGACAGGCCTATGGCTACACCTTC.

The chain combines TRBV7-2 with TRBJ2-3; D perhaps matches TRBD2 (6 bases). This CDR3 has 15 amino acids. CDR1 and CDR2 (germline): SGHTA, FQGNSA. Trimming removed 1 base from V and 4 bases from J, with 12 bases in between. CDR3 coding DNA: TGTGCCAGCAGCTTAGATACGGGAGTGTCAGATACGCAGTATTTT. Translation gives CASSLDTGVSDTQYF.

A remark on this clone: Its ends do not fully match the called genes, so a read error is possible. J is TRBJ2-1 and V is TRBV2, with 7 bases aligning to TRBD2. This CDR3 comprises 13 residues. Per the germline V gene, CDR1 is SNHLY and CDR2 is FYNNEI. The CDR3 sequence: CASTRGEGWVMLF. DNA of the CDR3: TGTGCCAGCACCCGGGGGGAGGGGTGGGTCATGCTCTTC.

This clone was seen once. The chain links TRBV18 to TRBJ2-7; 8 positions agree with TRBD1. This CDR3 is built from 14 residues. Germline V lookup: CDR1 KGHSH, CDR2 LQKENI. V was clipped by 4 bases and J by 4 bases; unmatched bases: 6. For the CDR3, the DNA is TGTGCCAGCTCACAGCAGGGGGCAGGATACGAGCAGTACTTC. Protein: CASSQQGAGYEQYF. Full variable domain (missing parts from reference TRBV18 and TRBJ2-7): NAGVMQNPRHLVRRRGQEARLRCSPMKGHSHVYWYRQLPEEGLKFMVYLQKENIIDESGMPKERFSAEFPKEGPSILRIQQVVRGDSAAYFCASSQQGAGYEQYFGPGTRLTVT.

The CDR3 DNA reads TGCGCCAGCAGTGACCCAAATAGCGGGAGGTGGCAGTTCTTC. Its translation is CASSDPNSGRWQFF. The chain joins TRBV10-2 to TRBJ2-1; TRBD2 agrees at 10 bases. V trimming: 3 bases; J trimming: 12 bases; junction bases outside the gene matches: 8. The CDR3 length is 14 residues. CDR1 WSHSY and CDR2 SAAADI come from the germline V gene.

This chain links TRBV6-6 with TRBJ1-4; TRBD1 agrees at 7 bases. Germline-derived CDR1 and CDR2 are MNHNY and SVGAGI (reference sequence). The CDR3 runs 15 residues. The junction had 5 bases not matched to a gene; V was cut back by 0 bases and J by 7 bases. The CDR3 sequence is CASSYSSGGGEKLFF. DNA of the CDR3: TGTGCCAGCAGTTACTCCTCAGGGGGTGGTGAAAAACTGTTTTTT.

The chain carries TRBV2 and TRBJ1-6; TRBD1 might be the D (6 bases). Trimming shortened V by 5 bases and J by 5 bases, and 13 bases separated the two germline ends. Germline V gene sequence: CDR1 SNHLY, CDR2 FYNNEI. The CDR3 has 15 residues. CDR3 sequence (DNA): TGTGCCAGCAGTCCTCAGGGGACCAATAATTCACCCCTCCACTTT. It translates to CASSPQGTNNSPLHF. Filled out from reference TRBV2 and TRBJ1-6, the complete variable domain reads EPEVTQTPSHQVTQMGQEVILRCVPISNHLYFYWYRQILGQKVEFLVSFYNNEISEKSEIFDDQFSVERPDGSNFTLKIRSTKLEDSAMYFCASSPQGTNNSPLHFGNGTRLTVT.

This clone occurred once. The chain joins TRBV7-9 to TRBJ2-1; 7 nucleotides match TRBD2. The V gene end was trimmed by 3 bases and the J gene end by 8 bases; junction bases not matched to a gene: 4. CDR3 size: 13 residues. CDR1 is SEHNR and CDR2 is FQNEAQ in the germline V gene (reference sequence). CDR3 residues: CASSFGEGDEQFF. CDR3 sequence (DNA): TGTGCCAGCAGCTTCGGGGAGGGTGATGAGCAGTTCTTC.

This clone occurred a few times. The V and J genes are TRBV9 and TRBJ2-7; TRBD2 matches at 14 bases. This CDR3 is 15 amino acids long. After removal of 2 bases from V and 5 bases from J, the junction contained 3 bases not matched to a gene. Germline-derived CDR1 and CDR2 are SGDLS and YYNGEE. CDR3 protein: CASSVGTSGSHEQYF. In DNA form, the CDR3 reads TGTGCCAGCAGCGTGGGGACTAGCGGGAGCCACGAGCAGTACTTC.

The chain couples TRBV5-1 to TRBJ2-1, with 9 bases matching TRBD2. V lost 6 bases and J lost 2; bases outside the gene matches: 9. This CDR3 is 16 amino acids long. Germline V gene lookup returns CDR1 SGHRS and CDR2 YFSETQ. This chain's CDR3 is CASTVLAGEAYNEQFF. DNA of the CDR3: TGCGCCAGCACCGTCTTAGCGGGGGAAGCCTACAATGAGCAGTTCTTC.

The V and J genes are TRBV7-3 and TRBJ2-1; TRBD2 matches at 7 bases. The trim removed 6 bases at V and 6 bases at J, leaving 11 bases unmatched. This CDR3 is 15 amino acids long. CDR1 SGHTA and CDR2 FQGTGA come from the germline V gene. Here the CDR3 reads CASSSSGPAVNEQFF. The CDR3, as DNA: TGTGCCAGCAGTTCTAGCGGACCTGCCGTCAATGAGCAGTTCTTC.

The rearrangement uses TRBV14 and TRBJ2-2, with a possible D match to TRBD2 (6 bases). V lost 3 bases and J lost 6, with 11 bases in between. The CDR3 totals 14 residues. Germline V CDR1 and CDR2: SGHDN, FVKESK. CDR3 bases: TGTGCCAGCAGCCAGACCGGAGGGGCCGGGGAGCTGTTTTTT. Its translation: CASSQTGGAGELFF.

The genes are TRBV12-3 or TRBV12-4 and TRBJ1-2; D perhaps matches TRBD1 (5 bases). V shed 6 bases and J shed 8 bases, with 16 bases lying between them. The CDR3 runs to 13 residues. The chain's CDR3 is CASSRRTGEGYTF. The CDR3 DNA is TGTGCCAGCAGCAGACGGACGGGGGAAGGCTACACCTTC.

The chain is built from TRBV10-3 and TRBJ2-7; 7 bases line up with TRBD1. Losses at the gene ends were 2 bases for V and 4 bases for J; bases not matched to a gene: 2. There are 13 residues in the CDR3. The V gene's germline CDR1 is ENHRY and CDR2 SYGVKD. CDR3 sequence reads: CAISEGRGYEQYF. CDR3 nucleotides: TGTGCCATCAGTGAGGGCAGGGGGTACGAGCAGTACTTC.

The V and J genes are TRBV6-4 and TRBJ1-3; weak D call: TRBD1 (6 bases). The CDR3 has 15 amino acids. Between the trimmed V and J ends, which lost 3 bases and 0 bases, there was a span of 9 bases. Looked up from germline, CDR1 is MRHNA and CDR2 is SNTAGT. The CDR3 region is CASSETGFSGNTIYF. The DNA for the CDR3 is TGTGCCAGCAGTGAGACAGGATTCTCTGGAAACACCATATATTTT.

The chain joins TRBV11-3 to TRBJ2-2; 8 bases align to TRBD1. With 5 bases clipped from V and 4 bases from J, the junction kept 6 bases outside the gene matches. Germline V gene data show CDR1 as SGHNT and CDR2 as YENEEA. The CDR3 spans 15 residues. CDR3 sequence: CASSPNRGSTGELFF. As DNA, the CDR3 is TGTGCCAGCAGCCCCAACAGGGGGAGCACCGGGGAGCTGTTTTTT.

V gene TRBV29-1 combines with J gene TRBJ1-2, with 7 bases fitting TRBD1. J gave up 2 bases and V 3 bases, and 12 bases lay outside the gene matches. Germline assignment: CDR1 SQVTM and CDR2 ANQGSEA. The CDR3 is 16 amino acids. CDR3 nucleotide sequence: TGCAGCGTTGAGGTGCGGGACAGCTCGTTCAACTATGGCTACACCTTC. Protein sequence: CSVEVRDSSFNYGYTF.

The chain carries TRBV9 and TRBJ2-3, with 9 bases lining up with TRBD2. The germline CDR1 and CDR2 sequences are SGDLS and YYNGEE. This CDR3 region has 16 residues. The V segment lost 4 bases and the J segment 2 bases; nucleotides outside the gene matches: 8. CDR3 sequence reads: CASSLRAGGTTDTQYF. DNA of the CDR3: TGTGCCAGCAGCTTGCGAGCGGGGGGCACCACAGATACGCAGTATTTT.